Detailed here is one T cell receptor beta chain. These data are taken from a study of radiotherapy plus CTLA-4 blockade in lung cancer. Sequencing was performed with immunoSEQ multiplex PCR; in TCRdb, only in-frame clones are kept and a portion is missing. Of roughly 59,000 clones in the sample, around three quarters were seen once. With 0 bases removed from V and 5 bases from J, the gap between germline ends came to 14 bases. Germline CDR1 reads MNHNY; CDR2 reads SVGAGI (reference sequence). CDR3 length equals 15 residues. Sequencing used peripheral blood, obtained from a patient treated with radiotherapy plus ipilimumab. The TCR comes from a human donor with non-small cell lung cancer whose response to radiotherapy plus ipilimumab could not be evaluated. This chain joins TRBV6-6 and TRBJ2-7; D may be TRBD2 (5 bases). As DNA, the CDR3 is TGTGCCAGCAGTTACTCGAATGTAGGGAGAGACGAGCAGTACTTC. This sequence encodes CASSYSNVGRDEQYF.